This record covers a single TCR beta chain. The data were obtained in a study of shared clonotypes between healthy human individuals. Naivety among CD8 cells was defined by CD45RO negativity and positive CCR7 selection, thereby excluding terminally differentiated effector memory CD45RA+ cells. The assay ran at deep level. Profiling relied on immunoSEQ multiplex PCR, and the TCRdb table lists in-frame clones only, not all of them. The repertoire holds around 2,100,000 clones, approximately 95% seen once, with 1.2% in the top ten. The TCR was taken from a man aged 18 to 30 in good health. The sequenced sample consisted of naive CD8+ T cells sorted from blood.

The CDR3 spells CASSQGRKGLVSYEQYF. CDR3 nucleotide sequence: TGCGCCAGCAGCCAAGGGCGAAAGGGGCTCGTCTCCTACGAGCAGTACTTC. This chain connects TRBV4-1 to TRBJ2-7, with D possibly being TRBD1 (5 bases). The CDR3 contains 17 residues. In germline, CDR1 is MGHRA, CDR2 YSYEKL. Trimming removed 1 base at V and 0 bases at J, with 16 bases between.